This T cell receptor (beta chain) stems from a study of T-cell memory formation after mild COVID-19. Each CDR3 protein gets one entry after TCRdb re-called the 5' RACE reads with MiXCR. Of some 600,000 distinct CDR3 sequences in the sample, 15% to 20% were seen once. Trimming at V came to 3 bases and at J to 5 bases, leaving 9 bases not matched to a gene. CDR3 length equals 16 residues. The germline V gene has CDR1 SNHLY and CDR2 FYNNEI. This clonotype showed up many times. This sequence originates from an adult woman who had mild COVID-19 (a few samples of this study predate the infection). Cell type and time point are not known. The J gene is TRBJ2-5, the V gene TRBV2; 10 nucleotides line up with TRBD1. The sample comprised PBMCs or a T cell subset sorted from them (not recorded which). In nucleotides, the CDR3 is TGTGCCAGCAGTGATGACGGGACAGGGGTCGGTGAGACCCAGTACTTC. Translated, it gives CASSDDGTGVGETQYF.